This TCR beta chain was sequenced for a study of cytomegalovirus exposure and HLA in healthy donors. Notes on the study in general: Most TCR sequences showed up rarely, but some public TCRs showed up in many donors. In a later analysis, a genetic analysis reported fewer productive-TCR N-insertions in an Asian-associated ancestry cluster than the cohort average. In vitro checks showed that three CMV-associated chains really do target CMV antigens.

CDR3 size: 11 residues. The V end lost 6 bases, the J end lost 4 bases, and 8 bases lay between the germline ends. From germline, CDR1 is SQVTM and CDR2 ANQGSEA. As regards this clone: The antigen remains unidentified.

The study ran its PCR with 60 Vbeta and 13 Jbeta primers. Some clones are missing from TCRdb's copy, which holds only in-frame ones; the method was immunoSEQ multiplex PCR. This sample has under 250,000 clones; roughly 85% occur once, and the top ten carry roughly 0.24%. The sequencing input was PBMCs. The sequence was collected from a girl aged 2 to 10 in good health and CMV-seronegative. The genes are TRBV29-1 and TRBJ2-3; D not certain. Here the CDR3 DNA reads TGCAGCGTCCGCCAGGCAGATACGCAGTATTTT. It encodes CSVRQADTQYF.